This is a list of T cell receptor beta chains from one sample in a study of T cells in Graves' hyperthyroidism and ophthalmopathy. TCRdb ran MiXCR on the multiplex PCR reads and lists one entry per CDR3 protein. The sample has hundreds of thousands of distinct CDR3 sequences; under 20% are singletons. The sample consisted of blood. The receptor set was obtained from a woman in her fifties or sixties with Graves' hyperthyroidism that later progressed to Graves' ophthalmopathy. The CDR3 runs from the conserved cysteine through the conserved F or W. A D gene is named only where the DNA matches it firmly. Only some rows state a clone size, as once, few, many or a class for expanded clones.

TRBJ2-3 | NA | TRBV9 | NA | TGTGCCAGCGCCCCTTGGCCCGACGGCGGCGATACGCAGTATTTT | CASAPWPDGGDTQYF
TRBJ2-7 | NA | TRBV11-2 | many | TGTGCCAGCAGCTTAGAGGCGGCAGGACGGGGCTCCTACGAGCAGTACTTC | CASSLEAAGRGSYEQYF
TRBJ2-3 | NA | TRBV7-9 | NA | TGTGCCAGCAGCTTAAGGGACGGACGCAGGGCAGATACGCAGTATTTT | CASSLRDGRRADTQYF
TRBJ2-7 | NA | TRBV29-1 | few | TGCAGCGTTGAAGAGACGGGGAAAGGAGTCTACGAGCAGTACTTC | CSVEETGKGVYEQYF
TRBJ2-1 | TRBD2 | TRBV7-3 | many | TGTGCCAGCAGCTTTAGCGGGGGGAGTCACAATGAGCAGTTCTTC | CASSFSGGSHNEQFF
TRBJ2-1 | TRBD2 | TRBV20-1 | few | TGCAGTGCCCGCCCAACTAGCGGGGGGGCGAGGCAGTTCTTC | CSARPTSGGARQFF
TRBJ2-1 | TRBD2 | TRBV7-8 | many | TGTGCCAGCAGCGTAAGCGGGGGGGCCTATGAGCAGTTCTTC | CASSVSGGAYEQFF
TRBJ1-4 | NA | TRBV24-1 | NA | TGTGCCACCAGTGACCCAGACACTGACGGGCGTGAAAAACTGTTTTTT | CATSDPDTDGREKLFF
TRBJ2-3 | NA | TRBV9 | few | TGTGCCAGCAGCGTATTGCAGGGCCCAGATACGCAGTATTTT | CASSVLQGPDTQYF
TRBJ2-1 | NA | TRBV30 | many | TGTGCCTGGAGTGTTCTTTATGATGAGCAGTTCTTC | CAWSVLYDEQFF
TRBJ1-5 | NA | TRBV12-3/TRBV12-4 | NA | TGTGCCAGCAGTTTTGAACAGCCCCAGCATTTT | CASSFEQPQHF
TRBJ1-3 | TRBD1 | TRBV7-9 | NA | TGTGCCAGCAGCCGTATCCGGGACAGGAGAACTGGAAACACCATATATTTT | CASSRIRDRRTGNTIYF
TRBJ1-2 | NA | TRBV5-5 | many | TGTGCCAGCCGGCAGGCCCCTAACTATGGCTACACCTTC | CASRQAPNYGYTF
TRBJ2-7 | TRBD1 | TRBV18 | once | TGTGCCAGCTCACCGACAGGGAACGACGAGCAGTACTTC | CASSPTGNDEQYF
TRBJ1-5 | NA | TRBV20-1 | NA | TGCAGTGCTAGCATACTCGGCTGGGGAAACAATCAGCCCCAGCATTTT | CSASILGWGNNQPQHF
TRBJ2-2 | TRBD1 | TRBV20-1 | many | TGCAGTGCTAGAAGGACAGGGGTCAGCACCGGGGAGCTGTTTTTT | CSARRTGVSTGELFF
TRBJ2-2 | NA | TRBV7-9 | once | TGTACCAGCAGCCCTGTACAGCGGTTGAGCACCGGGGAGCTGTTTTTT | CTSSPVQRLSTGELFF
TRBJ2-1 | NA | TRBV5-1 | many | TGCGCCAGCAGCTCGGTAGGCTCCTACAATGAGCAGTTCTTC | CASSSVGSYNEQFF
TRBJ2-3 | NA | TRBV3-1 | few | TGTGCCAGCAGCCAAGATCACGCGGAGGCGGTCACAGATACGCAGTATTTT | CASSQDHAEAVTDTQYF
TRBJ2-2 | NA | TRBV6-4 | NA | TGTGCCAGCAGTGTGAGGGGAGGAGATAACACCGGGGAGCTGTTTTTT | CASSVRGGDNTGELFF
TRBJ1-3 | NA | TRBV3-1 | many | TGTGCCAGCAGCCAAGAAGGACTCCCTGGCACCATATATTTT | CASSQEGLPGTIYF
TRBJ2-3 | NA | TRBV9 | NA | TGTGCCAGCAGCTCCGAGGGCAGTAGCACAGATACGCAGTATTTT | CASSSEGSSTDTQYF
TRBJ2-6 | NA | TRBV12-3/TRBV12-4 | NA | TGTGCCAGCAGTTTAGCGCTAGGGGGGCGAGGGGCCAACGTCCTGACTTTC | CASSLALGGRGANVLTF
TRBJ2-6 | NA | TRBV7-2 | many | TGTGCCAGCAGCTCGGGACTCGGGACAGTGGGCTCTGGGGCCAACGTCCTGACTTTC | CASSSGLGTVGSGANVLTF
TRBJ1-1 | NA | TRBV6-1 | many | TGTGCCAGCAGTGAAGGCCGGGGGTCCAACACTGAAGCTTTCTTT | CASSEGRGSNTEAFF
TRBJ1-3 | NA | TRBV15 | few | TGTGCCACCAGCAAGGTGGGGGGGGTTTCTGGAAACACCATATATTTT | CATSKVGGVSGNTIYF
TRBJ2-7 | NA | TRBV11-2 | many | TGTGCCAGCGGGGGGATGGGTGGATTGATCTCCTACGAGCAGTACTTC | CASGGMGGLISYEQYF
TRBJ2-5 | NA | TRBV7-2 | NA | TGTGCCAGCAGCTATAGTCAGGGTCTCGGAGAGACCCAGTACTTC | CASSYSQGLGETQYF
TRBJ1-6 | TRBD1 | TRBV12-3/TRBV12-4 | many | TGTGCCAGCAGTTTACAGGACAGGGGATCTTCCCTCCACTTT | CASSLQDRGSSLHF
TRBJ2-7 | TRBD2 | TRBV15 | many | TGTGCCACCAGCAGGGAGACTAGCGGGAGCTACGAGCAGTACTTC | CATSRETSGSYEQYF
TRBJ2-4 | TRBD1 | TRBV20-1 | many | TGCAGTGCTGAGAGACTCGGGACAGGGCGGAAAATCGTTGAGGTTCAGTACTTC | CSAERLGTGRKIVEVQYF
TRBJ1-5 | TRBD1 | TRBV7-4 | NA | TGTGCCAGCAGCCCACCGGGACAGGGGGCGTTGAATACGCAGCATTTT | CASSPPGQGALNTQHF
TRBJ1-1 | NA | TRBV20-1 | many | TGCAGTGCTGGAGGACGGACTGAAGCTTTCTTT | CSAGGRTEAFF
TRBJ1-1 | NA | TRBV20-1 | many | TGCAGTCAAGGTGGATTCACTGAAGCTTTCTTT | CSQGGFTEAFF
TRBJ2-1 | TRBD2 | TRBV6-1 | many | TGTGCCAGCAGTCCAAGCGGGGGGCCCTCCTACAATGAGCAGTTCTTC | CASSPSGGPSYNEQFF
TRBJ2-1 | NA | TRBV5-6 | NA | TGTGCCAGCAAAACCATTCCGGGCTACAATGAGCAGTTCTTC | CASKTIPGYNEQFF
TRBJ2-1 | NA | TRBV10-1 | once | TGCGCCAGCAGTGAAGGTGTCGGTTACAATGAGCAGTTCTTC | CASSEGVGYNEQFF
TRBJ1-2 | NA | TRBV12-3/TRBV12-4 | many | TGTGCCAGCAGTTTAACGAGTCGAGGGGCTGGCGGCTACACCTTC | CASSLTSRGAGGYTF
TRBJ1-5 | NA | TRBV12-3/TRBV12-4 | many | TGTGCCAGCAGTAACCAGGTCTCGGGGAATCAGCCCCAGCATTTT | CASSNQVSGNQPQHF
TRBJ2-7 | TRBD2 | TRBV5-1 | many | TGCGCCAGCAGCTTTCGGGGGGGCTCCTACGAGCAGTACTTC | CASSFRGGSYEQYF
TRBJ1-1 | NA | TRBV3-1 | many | TGTGCCAGCAGCCAAGGAAGGGCGGACACTGAAGCTTTCTTT | CASSQGRADTEAFF
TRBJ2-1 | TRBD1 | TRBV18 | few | TGTGCCAGCTCACCCGGGACAGATTCCTACAATGAGCAGTTCTTC | CASSPGTDSYNEQFF
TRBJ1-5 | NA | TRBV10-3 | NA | TGTGCCATCAGTGAGTCGGCCTCAAACCAGCCCCAGCATTTT | CAISESASNQPQHF
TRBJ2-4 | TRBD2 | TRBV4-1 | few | TGCGCCAGCAGCCAAGGGAAGGCGGGGGGCCTAGCCAAAAACATTCAGTACTTC | CASSQGKAGGLAKNIQYF
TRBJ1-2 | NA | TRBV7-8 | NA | TGTGCCAGCACTGCCCAAGGACACTCTAACTATGGCTACACCTTC | CASTAQGHSNYGYTF
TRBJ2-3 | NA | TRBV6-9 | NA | TGTGCCAGCAGTTATCTAGTATCAGATACGCAGTATTTT | CASSYLVSDTQYF
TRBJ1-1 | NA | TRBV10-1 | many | TGCGCCAGCAGACCCGACAGAATGAACACTGAAGCTTTCTTT | CASRPDRMNTEAFF
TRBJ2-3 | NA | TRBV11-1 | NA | TGTGCCAGCAGCCCTTTGGGTGTAGATACGCAGTATTTT | CASSPLGVDTQYF
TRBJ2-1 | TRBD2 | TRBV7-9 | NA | TGTGCCAGCGTTGCGGGGGGAAGCTCCTACAATGAGCAGTTCTTC | CASVAGGSSYNEQFF
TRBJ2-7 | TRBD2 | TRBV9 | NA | TGTGCCAGCAGCGTAGGAAGCGGGAGCTACGAGCAGTACTTC | CASSVGSGSYEQYF
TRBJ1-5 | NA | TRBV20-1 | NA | TGCAGTGCTTCCGGGACACACCCGAATCAGCCCCAGCATTTT | CSASGTHPNQPQHF
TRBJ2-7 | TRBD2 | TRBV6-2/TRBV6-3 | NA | TGTGCCAGCAGTACTAGCGAGGACGAGCAGTACTTC | CASSTSEDEQYF
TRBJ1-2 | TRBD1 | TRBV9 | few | TGTGCCAGCAGCGGGACAGGGAAACACTATGGCTACACCTTC | CASSGTGKHYGYTF
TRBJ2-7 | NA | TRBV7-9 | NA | TGTGCCAGCAGCTTAAAGATGAAAAACGAGCAGTACTTC | CASSLKMKNEQYF
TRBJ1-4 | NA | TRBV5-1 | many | TGCGCCAGCAGCTTCATTACAGGCACTAATGAAAAACTGTTTTTT | CASSFITGTNEKLFF
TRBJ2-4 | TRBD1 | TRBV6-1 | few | TGTGCCAGCAGTAGGGGGACAGTCTTAGCCAAAAACATTCAGTACTTC | CASSRGTVLAKNIQYF
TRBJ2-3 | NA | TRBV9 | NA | TGTGCCAGCAGCGTAGCTGAAGACCCTAGCACAGATACGCAGTATTTT | CASSVAEDPSTDTQYF
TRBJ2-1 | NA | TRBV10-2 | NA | TGCGCCAGCAGTGACCCACCGGGCGATGAGCAGTTCTTC | CASSDPPGDEQFF